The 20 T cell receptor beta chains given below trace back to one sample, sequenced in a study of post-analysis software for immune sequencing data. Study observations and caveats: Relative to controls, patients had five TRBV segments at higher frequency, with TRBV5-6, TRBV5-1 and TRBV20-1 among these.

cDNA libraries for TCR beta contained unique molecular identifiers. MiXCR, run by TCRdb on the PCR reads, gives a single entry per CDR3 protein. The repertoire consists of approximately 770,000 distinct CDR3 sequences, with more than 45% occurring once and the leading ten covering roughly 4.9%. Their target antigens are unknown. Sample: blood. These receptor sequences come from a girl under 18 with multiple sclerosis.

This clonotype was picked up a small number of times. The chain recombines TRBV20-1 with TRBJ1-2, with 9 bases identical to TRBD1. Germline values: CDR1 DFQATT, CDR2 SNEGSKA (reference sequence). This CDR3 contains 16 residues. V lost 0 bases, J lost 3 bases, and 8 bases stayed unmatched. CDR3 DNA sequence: TGCAGTGCTAGAGATCCCCGACAGGGGGGCGACTATGGCTACACCTTC. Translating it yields CSARDPRQGGDYGYTF.

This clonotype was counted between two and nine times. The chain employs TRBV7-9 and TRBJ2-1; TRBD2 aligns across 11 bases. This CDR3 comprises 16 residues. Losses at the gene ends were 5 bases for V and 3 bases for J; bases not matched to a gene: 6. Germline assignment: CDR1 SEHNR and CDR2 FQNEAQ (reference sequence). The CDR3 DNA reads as TGTGCCAGCAGCATTTCTAGCGGGAGGAACTACAATGAGCAGTTCTTC. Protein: CASSISSGRNYNEQFF.

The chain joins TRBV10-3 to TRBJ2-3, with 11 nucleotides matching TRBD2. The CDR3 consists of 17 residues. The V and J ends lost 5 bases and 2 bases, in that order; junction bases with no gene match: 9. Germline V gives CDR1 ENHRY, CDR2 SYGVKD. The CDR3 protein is CAISSSPTSGVTDTQYF. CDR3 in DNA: TGTGCCATCAGTAGTTCCCCGACTAGCGGGGTCACAGATACGCAGTATTTT.

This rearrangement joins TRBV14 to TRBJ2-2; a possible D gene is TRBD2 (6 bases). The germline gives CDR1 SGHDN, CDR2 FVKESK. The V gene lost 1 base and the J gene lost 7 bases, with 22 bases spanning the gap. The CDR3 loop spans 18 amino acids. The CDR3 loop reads CASSQVRIHMRGGGELFF. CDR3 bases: TGTGCCAGCAGCCAAGTTCGGATCCACATGAGGGGAGGCGGGGAGCTGTTTTTT.

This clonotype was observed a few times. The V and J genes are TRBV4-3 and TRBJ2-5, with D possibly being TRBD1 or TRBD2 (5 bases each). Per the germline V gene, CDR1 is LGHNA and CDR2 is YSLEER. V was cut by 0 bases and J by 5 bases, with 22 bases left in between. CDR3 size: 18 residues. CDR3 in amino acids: CASSQERRQRGIGETQYF. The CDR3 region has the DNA TGCGCCAGCAGCCAAGAAAGGCGGCAGAGGGGTATTGGTGAGACCCAGTACTTC.

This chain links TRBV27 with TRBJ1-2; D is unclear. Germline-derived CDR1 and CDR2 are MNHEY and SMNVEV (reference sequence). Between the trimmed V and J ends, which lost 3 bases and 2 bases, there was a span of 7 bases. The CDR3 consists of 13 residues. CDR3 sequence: CASSFSANYGYTF. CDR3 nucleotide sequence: TGTGCCAGCAGTTTCTCCGCGAACTATGGCTACACCTTC.

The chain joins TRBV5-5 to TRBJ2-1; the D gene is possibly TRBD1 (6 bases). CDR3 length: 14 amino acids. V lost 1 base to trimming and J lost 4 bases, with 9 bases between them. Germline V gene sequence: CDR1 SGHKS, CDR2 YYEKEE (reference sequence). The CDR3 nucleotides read TGTGCCAGCAGCTTGATGGACAGATACAATGAGCAGTTCTTC. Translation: CASSLMDRYNEQFF.

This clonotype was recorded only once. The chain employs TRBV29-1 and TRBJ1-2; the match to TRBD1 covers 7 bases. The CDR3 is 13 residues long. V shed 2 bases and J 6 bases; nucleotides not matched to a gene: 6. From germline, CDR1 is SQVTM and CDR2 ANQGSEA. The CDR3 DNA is TGCAGCGTTGAAACACAGGGGATCGATGGCTACACCTTC. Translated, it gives CSVETQGIDGYTF.

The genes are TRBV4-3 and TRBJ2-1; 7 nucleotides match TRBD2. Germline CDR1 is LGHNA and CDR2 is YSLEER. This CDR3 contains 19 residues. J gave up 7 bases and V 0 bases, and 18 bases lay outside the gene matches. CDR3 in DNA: TGCGCCAGCAGCCAAGATCTGGTAAGGGCTAGCGGCGCGGAGAATGAGCAGTTCTTC. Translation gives CASSQDLVRASGAENEQFF.

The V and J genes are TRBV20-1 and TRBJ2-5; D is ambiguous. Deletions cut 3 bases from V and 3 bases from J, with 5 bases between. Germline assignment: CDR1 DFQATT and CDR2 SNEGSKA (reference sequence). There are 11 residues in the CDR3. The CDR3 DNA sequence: TGCAGTGCTAGCACCAAAGAGACCCAGTACTTC. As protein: CSASTKETQYF.

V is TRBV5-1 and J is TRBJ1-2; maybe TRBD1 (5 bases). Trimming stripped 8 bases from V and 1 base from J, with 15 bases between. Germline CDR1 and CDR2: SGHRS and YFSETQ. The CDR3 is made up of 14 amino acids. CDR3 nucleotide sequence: TGCGCCAGGCGGGGGGAGCAACATAACTATGGCTACACCTTC. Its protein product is CARRGEQHNYGYTF.

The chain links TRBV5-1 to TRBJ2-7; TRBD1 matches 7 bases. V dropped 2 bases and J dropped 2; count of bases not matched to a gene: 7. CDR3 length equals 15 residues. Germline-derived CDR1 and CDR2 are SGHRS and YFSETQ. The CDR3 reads CASSFSTGTTYEQYF. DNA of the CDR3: TGCGCCAGCAGCTTTTCGACAGGGACAACCTACGAGCAGTACTTC.

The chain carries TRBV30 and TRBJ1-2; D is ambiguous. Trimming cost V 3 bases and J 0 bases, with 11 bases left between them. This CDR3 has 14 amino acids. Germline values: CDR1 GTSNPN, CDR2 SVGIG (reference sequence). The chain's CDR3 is CAWRLGSANYGYTF. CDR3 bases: TGTGCCTGGAGGTTGGGCAGCGCTAACTATGGCTACACCTTC.

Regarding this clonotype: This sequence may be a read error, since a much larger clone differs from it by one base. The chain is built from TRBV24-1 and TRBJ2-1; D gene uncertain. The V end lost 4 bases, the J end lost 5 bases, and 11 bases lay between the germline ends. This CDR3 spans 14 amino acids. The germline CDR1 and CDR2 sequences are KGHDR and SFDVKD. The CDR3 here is CATSESSINNEQFF. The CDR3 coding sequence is TGTGCCACCAGTGAATCCTCGATCAACAATGAGCAGTTCTTC.

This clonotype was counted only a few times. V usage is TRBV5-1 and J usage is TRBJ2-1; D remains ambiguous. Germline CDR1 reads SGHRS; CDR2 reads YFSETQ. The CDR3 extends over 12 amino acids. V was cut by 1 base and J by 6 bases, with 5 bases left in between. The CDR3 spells CASSLNSNEQFF. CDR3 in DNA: TGCGCCAGCAGCTTGAATTCCAATGAGCAGTTCTTC.

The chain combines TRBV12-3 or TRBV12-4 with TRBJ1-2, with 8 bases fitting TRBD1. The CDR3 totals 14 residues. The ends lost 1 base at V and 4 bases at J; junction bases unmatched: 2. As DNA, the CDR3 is TGTGCCAGCAGTTTAGTGGACAGGGCCTATGGCTACACCTTC. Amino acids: CASSLVDRAYGYTF.

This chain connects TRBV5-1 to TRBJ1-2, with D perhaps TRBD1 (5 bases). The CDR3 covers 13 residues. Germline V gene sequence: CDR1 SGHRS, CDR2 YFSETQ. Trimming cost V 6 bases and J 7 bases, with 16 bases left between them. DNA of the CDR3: TGCGCCAGCACGGCCCAAGGGGCGAGTGGCTACACCTTC. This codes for CASTAQGASGYTF.

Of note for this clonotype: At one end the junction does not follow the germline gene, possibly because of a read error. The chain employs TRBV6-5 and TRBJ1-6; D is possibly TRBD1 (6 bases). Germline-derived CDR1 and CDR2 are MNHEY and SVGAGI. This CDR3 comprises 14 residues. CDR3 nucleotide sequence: TGTGCCAGCAGCTACTACAGGGAAAATTCACCCCTCCACTTT. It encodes CASSYYRENSPLHF.

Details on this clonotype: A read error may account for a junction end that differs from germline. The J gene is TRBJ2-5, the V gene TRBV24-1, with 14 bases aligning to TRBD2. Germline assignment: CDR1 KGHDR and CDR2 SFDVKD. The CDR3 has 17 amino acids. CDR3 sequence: CAASEGTSGRGQETQYF. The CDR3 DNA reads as TGTGCCGCCAGTGAGGGGACTAGCGGGAGAGGGCAAGAGACCCAGTACTTC.

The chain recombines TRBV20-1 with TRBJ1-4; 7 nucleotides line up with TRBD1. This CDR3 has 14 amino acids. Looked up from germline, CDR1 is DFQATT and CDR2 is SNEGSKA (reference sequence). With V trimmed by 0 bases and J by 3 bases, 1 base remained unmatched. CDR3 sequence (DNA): TGCAGTGCTAGAGAACAGGGGTCTAATGAAAAACTGTTTTTT. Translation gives CSAREQGSNEKLFF.